This T cell receptor beta chain was documented in a study of blood T cell repertoires in COVID-19. Germline values: CDR1 MNHNS, CDR2 SASEGT. The CDR3 sequence is 15 residues long. V dropped 2 bases and J dropped 5; count of bases not matched to a gene: 5. Profiled with immunoSEQ multiplex PCR; TCRdb holds only in-frame clones, not every one. The sample holds a few hundred thousand clones, 85% to 90% seen once. The sequencing input was PBMCs or T cells enriched from blood (not recorded which). The rearrangement uses TRBV6-1 and TRBJ2-5; 10 nucleotides align to TRBD2. This TCR derives from a man younger than 45 who had been exposed to COVID-19. The chain's CDR3 is CASSELAGEEETQYF. DNA for the CDR3: TGTGCCAGCAGTGAACTAGCGGGGGAAGAGGAGACCCAGTACTTC.